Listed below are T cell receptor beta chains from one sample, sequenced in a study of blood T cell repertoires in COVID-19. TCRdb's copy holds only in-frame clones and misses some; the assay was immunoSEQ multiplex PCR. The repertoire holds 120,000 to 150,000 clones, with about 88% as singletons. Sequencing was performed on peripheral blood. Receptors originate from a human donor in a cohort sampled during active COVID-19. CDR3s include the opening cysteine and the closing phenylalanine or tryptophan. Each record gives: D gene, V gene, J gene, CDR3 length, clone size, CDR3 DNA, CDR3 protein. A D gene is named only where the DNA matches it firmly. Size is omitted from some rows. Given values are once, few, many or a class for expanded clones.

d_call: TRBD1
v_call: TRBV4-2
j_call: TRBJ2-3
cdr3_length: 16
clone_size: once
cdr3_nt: TGTGCCAGCAGCCAAGGGGGACAGGGGTTCAGGGATACGCAGTATTTT
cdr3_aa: CASSQGGQGFRDTQYF

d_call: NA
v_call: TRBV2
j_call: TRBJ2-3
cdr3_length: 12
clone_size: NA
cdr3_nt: TGTGCCAGCAGTGTTGGGCTAGATACGCAGTATTTT
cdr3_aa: CASSVGLDTQYF

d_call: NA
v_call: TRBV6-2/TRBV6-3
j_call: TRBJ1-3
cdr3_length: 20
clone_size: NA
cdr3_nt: TGTGCCAGCAGTTACCGGGGAAAGGATCGGTCGCGAAGCTCTGGAAACACCATATATTTT
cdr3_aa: CASSYRGKDRSRSSGNTIYF

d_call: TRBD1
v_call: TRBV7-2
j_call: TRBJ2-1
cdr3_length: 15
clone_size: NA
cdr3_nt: TGTGCCAGCAGCTTTGGACAGGGCTCCTACAATGAGCAGTTCTTC
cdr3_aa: CASSFGQGSYNEQFF

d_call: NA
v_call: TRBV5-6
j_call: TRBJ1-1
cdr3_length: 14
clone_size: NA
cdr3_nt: TGTGCCAGCAGCTCAGTGGGGCTGAACACTGAAGCTTTCTTT
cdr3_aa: CASSSVGLNTEAFF

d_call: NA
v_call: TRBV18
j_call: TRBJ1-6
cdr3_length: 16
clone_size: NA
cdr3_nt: TGTGCCAGCTCACCAAACGGGGGGGACTTATCCTCACCCCTCCACTTT
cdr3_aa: CASSPNGGDLSSPLHF

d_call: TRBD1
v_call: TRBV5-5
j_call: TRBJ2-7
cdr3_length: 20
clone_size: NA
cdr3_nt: TGTGCCAGCAGCCCCCGTATACCTGGGACAGGGAGTTTGAACTCCTACGAGCAGTACTTC
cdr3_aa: CASSPRIPGTGSLNSYEQYF

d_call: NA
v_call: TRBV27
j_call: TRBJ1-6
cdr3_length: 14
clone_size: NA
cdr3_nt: TGTGCCAGCAGCCTCAGGGTAGGGAATTCACCCCTCCACTTT
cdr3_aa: CASSLRVGNSPLHF

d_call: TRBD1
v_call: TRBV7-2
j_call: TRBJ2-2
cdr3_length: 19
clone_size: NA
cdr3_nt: TGTGCCAGCAGCTTAGTAATCTGGAAACAGGGGCCACGGACCGGGGAGCTGTTTTTT
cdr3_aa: CASSLVIWKQGPRTGELFF

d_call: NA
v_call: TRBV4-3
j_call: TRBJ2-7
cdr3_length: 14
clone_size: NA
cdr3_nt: TGCGCCAGCAGCCAAGATACCTACAGCTACGAGCAGTACTTC
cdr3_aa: CASSQDTYSYEQYF

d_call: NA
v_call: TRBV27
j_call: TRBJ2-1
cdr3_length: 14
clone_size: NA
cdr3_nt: TGTGCCAGCAGTTTTAGCGGGACAGAGTTAGCCCAGTTCTTC
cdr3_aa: CASSFSGTELAQFF

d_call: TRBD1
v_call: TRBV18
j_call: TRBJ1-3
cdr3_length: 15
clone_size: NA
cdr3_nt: TGTGCCAGCTCACCAGTCCAGGGGGCCGTGAACACCATATATTTT
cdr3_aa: CASSPVQGAVNTIYF

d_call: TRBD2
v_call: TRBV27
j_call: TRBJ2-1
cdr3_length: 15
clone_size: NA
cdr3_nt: TGTGCCAGCAGTCACCGGACTAGCGGGAGTTGGGAGCAGTTCTTC
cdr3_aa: CASSHRTSGSWEQFF

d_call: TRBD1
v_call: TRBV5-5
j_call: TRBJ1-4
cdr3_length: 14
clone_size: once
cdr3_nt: TGTGCCAGCAACATTGGGACAGTCGGGGAAAAACTGTTTTTT
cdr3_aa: CASNIGTVGEKLFF

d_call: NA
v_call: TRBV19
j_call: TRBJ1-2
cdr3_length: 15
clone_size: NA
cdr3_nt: TGTGCCAGTAGTATTGCCCCAGGGCTCAACTATGGCTACACCTTC
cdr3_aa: CASSIAPGLNYGYTF

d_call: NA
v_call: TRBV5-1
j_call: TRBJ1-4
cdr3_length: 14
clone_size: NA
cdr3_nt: TGCGCCAGCAGCTTGGACAGGTATAATGAAAAACTGTTTTTT
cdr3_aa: CASSLDRYNEKLFF

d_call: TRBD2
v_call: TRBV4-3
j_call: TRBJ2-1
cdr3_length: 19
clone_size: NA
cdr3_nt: TGCGCCAGCAGCCCAGGGGCTAGCGGGGGTTGGGCAGGGAAAAATGAGCAGTTCTTC
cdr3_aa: CASSPGASGGWAGKNEQFF

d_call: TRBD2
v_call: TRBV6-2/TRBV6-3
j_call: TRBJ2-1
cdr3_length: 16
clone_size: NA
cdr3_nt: TGTGCCAGCACCCCATGGGCGGGAGACATCAGGAATGAGCAGTTCTTC
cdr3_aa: CASTPWAGDIRNEQFF

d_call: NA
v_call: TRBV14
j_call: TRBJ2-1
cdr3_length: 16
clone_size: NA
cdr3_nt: TGTGCCAGCAGCCGGATAAAGGGGAAAGTCGGCAATGAGCAGTTCTTC
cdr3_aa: CASSRIKGKVGNEQFF

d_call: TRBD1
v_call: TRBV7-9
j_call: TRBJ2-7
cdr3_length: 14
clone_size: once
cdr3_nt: TGTGCCAGCAGCAAGGGGACAGGATCGTACGAGCAGTACTTC
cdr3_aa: CASSKGTGSYEQYF

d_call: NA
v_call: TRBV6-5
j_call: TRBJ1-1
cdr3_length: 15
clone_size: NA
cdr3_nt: TGTGCCAGCAGTTACTCTTCTCCGGGGAACACTGAAGCTTTCTTT
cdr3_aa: CASSYSSPGNTEAFF

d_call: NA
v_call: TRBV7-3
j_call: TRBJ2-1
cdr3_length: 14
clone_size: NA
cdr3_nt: TGTGCCAGCAGCTTATCCGTGGCTTCAGATGAGCAGTTCTTC
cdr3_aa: CASSLSVASDEQFF

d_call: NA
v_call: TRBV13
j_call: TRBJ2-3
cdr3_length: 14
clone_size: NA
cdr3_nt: TGTGCCAGCAGCGCTCTAGCAATAACAGATACGCAGTATTTT
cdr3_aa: CASSALAITDTQYF

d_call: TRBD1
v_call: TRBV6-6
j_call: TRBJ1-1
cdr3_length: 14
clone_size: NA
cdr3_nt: TGTGCCAGCCGACAGGGTCGCTCGAACACTGAAGCTTTCTTT
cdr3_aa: CASRQGRSNTEAFF

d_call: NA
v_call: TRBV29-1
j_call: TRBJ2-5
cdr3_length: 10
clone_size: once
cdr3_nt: TGCAGCGCCCTTCAAGAGACCCAGTACTTC
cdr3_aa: CSALQETQYF

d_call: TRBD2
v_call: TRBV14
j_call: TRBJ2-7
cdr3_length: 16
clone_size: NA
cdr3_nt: TGTGCCAGCAGCCACCTTCCGACTAGCGGAGGGTACGAGCAGTACTTC
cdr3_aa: CASSHLPTSGGYEQYF

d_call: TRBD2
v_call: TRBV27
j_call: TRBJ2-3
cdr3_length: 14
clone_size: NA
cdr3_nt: TGTGCCAGCAGGACTAGCGGGGGGGTAGATACGCAGTATTTT
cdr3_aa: CASRTSGGVDTQYF

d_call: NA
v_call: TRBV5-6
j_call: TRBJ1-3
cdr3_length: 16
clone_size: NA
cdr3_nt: TGTGCCAGCAGCTTGGCCAGTCGATCCTCTGGAAACACCATATATTTT
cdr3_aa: CASSLASRSSGNTIYF

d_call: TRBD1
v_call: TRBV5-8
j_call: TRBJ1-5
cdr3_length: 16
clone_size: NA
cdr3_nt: TGTGCCAGCAGCTCAAGGGACAGGGGGTTTAAGCAGCCCCAGCATTTT
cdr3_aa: CASSSRDRGFKQPQHF

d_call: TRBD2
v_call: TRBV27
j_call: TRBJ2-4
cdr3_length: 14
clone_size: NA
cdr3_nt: TGTGCCAGCAGTCTTTACATGGGAGGGAACATTCAGTACTTC
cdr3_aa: CASSLYMGGNIQYF

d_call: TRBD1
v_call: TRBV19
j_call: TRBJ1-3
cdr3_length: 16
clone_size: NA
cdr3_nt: TGTGCCAGTAGTATTTTTAGGGGGCTACGTGGAAACACCATATATTTT
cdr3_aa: CASSIFRGLRGNTIYF

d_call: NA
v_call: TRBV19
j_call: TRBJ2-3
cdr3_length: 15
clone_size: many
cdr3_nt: TGTGCCAGTAGAACCGAGTTGTCTAGCACAGATACGCAGTATTTT
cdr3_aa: CASRTELSSTDTQYF

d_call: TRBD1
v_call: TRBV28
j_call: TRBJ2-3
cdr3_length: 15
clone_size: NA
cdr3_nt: TGTGCCAGCAGCCATTGGACAGGGGTAAAAGATACGCAGTATTTT
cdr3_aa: CASSHWTGVKDTQYF

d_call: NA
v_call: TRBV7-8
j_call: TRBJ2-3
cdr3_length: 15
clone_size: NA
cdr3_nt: TGTGCCAGCAGCTTAGGCGGGATAGTTGGAGATACGCAGTATTTT
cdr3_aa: CASSLGGIVGDTQYF

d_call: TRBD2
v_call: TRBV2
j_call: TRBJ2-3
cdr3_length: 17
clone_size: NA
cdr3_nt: TGTGCCAGCAGTAAGGGAGCGGGAGGGCTATACACAGATACGCAGTATTTT
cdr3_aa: CASSKGAGGLYTDTQYF

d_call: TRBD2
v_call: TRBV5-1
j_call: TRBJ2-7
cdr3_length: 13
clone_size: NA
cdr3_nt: TGCGCCTCCTCCCGCGGGGGGCCGGACGAGCAGTACTTC
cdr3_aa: CASSRGGPDEQYF

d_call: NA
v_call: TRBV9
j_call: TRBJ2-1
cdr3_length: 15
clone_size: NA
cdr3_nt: TGTGCCAGCAGCGTCTCTAGTGGGTCCTACAATGAGCAGTTCTTC
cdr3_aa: CASSVSSGSYNEQFF

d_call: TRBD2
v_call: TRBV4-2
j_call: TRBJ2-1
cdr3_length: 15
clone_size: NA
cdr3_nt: TGTGCCAGCAGCCTCGTAGCGGGACCGTACAATGAGCAGTTCTTC
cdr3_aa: CASSLVAGPYNEQFF

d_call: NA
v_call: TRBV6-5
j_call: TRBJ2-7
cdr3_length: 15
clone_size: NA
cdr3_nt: TGTGCCAGCAGTTACTCGAACCTGGGGAGTTACGAGCAGTACTTC
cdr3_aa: CASSYSNLGSYEQYF

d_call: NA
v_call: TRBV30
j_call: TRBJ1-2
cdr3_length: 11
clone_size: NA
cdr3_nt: TGTGCTCTAGGGGGATCCTATGGCTACACCTTC
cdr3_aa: CALGGSYGYTF

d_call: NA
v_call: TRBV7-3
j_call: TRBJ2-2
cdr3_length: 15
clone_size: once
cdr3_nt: TGTGCCAGCAGGGAAGGACAGAGAAACACCGGGGAGCTGTTTTTT
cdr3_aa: CASREGQRNTGELFF

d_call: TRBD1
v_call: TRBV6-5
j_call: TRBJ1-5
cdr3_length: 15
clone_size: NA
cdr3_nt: TGTGCCAGCAGACCCGACAGGGGCCGCATCGGGCCCCAGCATTTT
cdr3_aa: CASRPDRGRIGPQHF

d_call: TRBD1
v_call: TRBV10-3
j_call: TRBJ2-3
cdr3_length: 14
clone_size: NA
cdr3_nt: TGTGCCATCAGCCGGGACAGTAGCACAGATACGCAGTATTTT
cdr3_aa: CAISRDSSTDTQYF

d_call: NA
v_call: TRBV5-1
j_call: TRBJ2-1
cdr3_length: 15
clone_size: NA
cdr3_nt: TGCGCCAGCAGCTTGGTCTCGGGGGGCCCCCCTGAGCAGTTCTTC
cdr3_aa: CASSLVSGGPPEQFF

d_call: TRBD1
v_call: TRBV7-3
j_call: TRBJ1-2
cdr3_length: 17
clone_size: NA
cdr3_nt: TGTGCCAGCAGCTCGCCGGGACAGGGGAGGCTCAGCTATGGCTACACCTTC
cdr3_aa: CASSSPGQGRLSYGYTF

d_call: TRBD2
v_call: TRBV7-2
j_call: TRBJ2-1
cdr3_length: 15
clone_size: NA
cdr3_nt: TGTGCCAGCAGCTTTCAAGCGGGGGCCGTCGATGAGCAGTTCTTC
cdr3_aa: CASSFQAGAVDEQFF

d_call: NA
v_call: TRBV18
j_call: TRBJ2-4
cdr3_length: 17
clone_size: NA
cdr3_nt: TGTGCCAGCTCACCACTCGGCCTAGGACTAGCCAAAAACATTCAGTACTTC
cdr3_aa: CASSPLGLGLAKNIQYF

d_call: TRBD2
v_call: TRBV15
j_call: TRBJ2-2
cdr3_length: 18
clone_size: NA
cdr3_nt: TGTGCCACCAGCAACACCGGGACTAGCGGGAGGGCCACCGGGGAGCTGTTTTTT
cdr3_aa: CATSNTGTSGRATGELFF